A single sample gave rise to the 6 T cell receptor beta chains below, sequenced in a study of identical twins. Using its own MiXCR run on the 5' RACE reads, TCRdb lists one record per CDR3 protein. The sample includes some 460,000 distinct CDR3 sequences, 14% of them seen just once. The sample also formed part of further work on yellow fever vaccine responses in identical twins.

Sequencing was carried out using CD4+ T cells sorted from blood. The receptors were gathered from a young woman in good health.

The count of this clonotype is one. The chain is built from TRBV2 and TRBJ2-7, with a tentative D call TRBD2 (6 bases). The CDR3 is 14 residues long. Trimming cost V 3 bases and J 4 bases, with 13 bases left between them. Germline CDR1 reads SNHLY; CDR2 reads FYNNEI. In DNA form, the CDR3 reads TGTGCCAGCAGTGATGGGCAGGGAGGATACGAGCAGTACTTC. Amino acid sequence: CASSDGQGGYEQYF.

The sample holds a few counts of this clonotype. The CDR3 sequence is CASSVGGGPSTGELFF. The CDR3 bases are TGTGCCAGCAGCGTAGGGGGGGGGCCTAGCACCGGGGAGCTGTTTTTT. The genes are TRBV9 and TRBJ2-2; D might be TRBD2 (7 bases). The CDR3 spans 16 residues. From germline, CDR1 is SGDLS and CDR2 YYNGEE. Trimming removed 0 bases at V and 4 bases at J, with 13 bases between.

This chain connects TRBV12-3 or TRBV12-4 to TRBJ2-7; D remains ambiguous. The ends were cut back, 6 bases at V and 0 bases at J, with 12 bases in the middle. The CDR3 has 14 residues. In DNA, the CDR3 is TGTGCCAGCAGCTCCCTTGTGGGCTCCTACGAGCAGTACTTC. Protein: CASSSLVGSYEQYF.

A remark on this clonotype: This may be a read error, as it is one base from a much larger clone. The chain links TRBV28 to TRBJ2-3; 7 bases are a match to TRBD2. The CDR3 runs 14 residues. Germline loops: CDR1 MDHEN, CDR2 SYDVKM. The ends lost 6 bases at V and 1 base at J; junction bases unmatched: 4. The CDR3 is CASRAAGGTDTQYF. For the CDR3, the DNA is TGTGCCAGCAGGGCGGCGGGAGGCACAGATACGCAGTATTTT.

The V gene is TRBV29-1, the J gene TRBJ2-1; D possibly uses TRBD1 or TRBD2 (7 bases each). This CDR3 has 15 amino acids. Trimming shortened V by 7 bases and J by 0 bases, and 16 bases separated the two germline ends. Germline V CDR1 and CDR2: SQVTM, ANQGSEA. The CDR3 coding sequence is TGCAGCGCCCGCGGGGGACAGAGCTCCTACAATGAGCAGTTCTTC. Protein: CSARGGQSSYNEQFF.

V usage is TRBV20-1 and J usage is TRBJ2-3; D might be TRBD1 or TRBD2, each matching 5 bases. CDR3 size: 14 residues. The germline CDR1 and CDR2 sequences are DFQATT and SNEGSKA (reference sequence). Trimming cost V 5 bases and J 2 bases, with 14 bases left between them. This CDR3 is CSAWAGGPTDTQYF. DNA of the CDR3: TGCAGTGCTTGGGCTGGGGGACCCACAGATACGCAGTATTTT.